This T cell receptor beta chain was identified in a study of T-cell memory formation after mild COVID-19. General observations from the study: Second-wave clones reaching peak frequency on day 37 lacked confirmed SARS-CoV-2 specificity. Clones shrinking between day 15 and 85 showed a balanced CD4/CD8 split, and those that grew later tilted toward CD4+.

The CDR3 totals 12 residues. Germline lookup yields CDR1 DFQATT and CDR2 SNEGSKA (reference sequence). Trimming removed 2 bases from V and 3 bases from J, with 7 bases in between. One entry per CDR3 protein results from TCRdb running MiXCR on the 5' RACE reads. The sample has some 150,000 distinct CDR3 sequences; 25% are singletons. The sample holds a few counts of this clonotype. Its antigen is unidentified. This receptor was taken from an adult woman who had mild COVID-19 (a few samples of this study predate the infection). Cell type and time point are not known. The source material was PBMCs or a T cell subset sorted from them (not recorded which). The chain recombines TRBV20-1 with TRBJ1-1; perhaps TRBD1 as D (5 bases). The CDR3 DNA reads TGCAGTGCTAGATTACAGGACACTGAAGCTTTCTTT. Translated, it gives CSARLQDTEAFF.